Described below is a single T cell receptor beta chain sequence and its context. Its antigen remains unidentified. Other DNA sequences in the same sample also yield this CDR3. The CDR3 loop spans 12 amino acids. Germline V gene lookup returns CDR1 MNHEY and CDR2 SMNVEV (reference sequence). Trimming took 2 bases from V and 6 from J, leaving 5 bases between them. The data belong to a study of cytomegalovirus exposure and HLA in healthy donors. Findings of the study overall: The study labeled fewer than 200 TCR beta chains cytomegalovirus-associated.

Here immunoSEQ multiplex PCR was the method, and the copy in TCRdb shows in-frame clones only, minus some. Among some 150,000 clones listed, approximately 94% were seen once. The chain joins TRBV27 to TRBJ1-5; D call uncertain. The TCR sequence derives from a man between 18 and 29 years old in good health and CMV-seropositive. Specimen: PBMCs. The CDR3 DNA sequence: TGTGCCAGCAGTTTACTCGGTCAGCCCCAGCATTTT. Translation: CASSLLGQPQHF.